The rows below give T cell receptor beta chains drawn from one sample of a study of T cells after yellow fever vaccination. A single record per CDR3 protein comes from TCRdb applying MiXCR to the 5' RACE reads. Among some 670,000 distinct CDR3 sequences, over 9% were seen once, and the ten largest hold under 15%. The source material was PBMCs, sampled on the day of the yellow fever booster vaccination. The receptors stem from a man younger than 40 who received the YFV17D yellow fever vaccine. CDR3s include the opening cysteine and the closing phenylalanine or tryptophan. The order of the fields is CDR3 length, clone size, V gene, J gene, D gene, CDR3 DNA, CDR3 protein. The D gene is left open where the match is weak. Clone sizes are given selectively: once, few, many, or a class where the clone is expanded.

length: 18
size: few
V: TRBV19
J: TRBJ2-4
D: .
DNA: TGTGCCAGTAGTATCCTCACACCGGGAACTTTAGCCAAAAACATTCAGTACTTC
CDR3: CASSILTPGTLAKNIQYF

length: 14
size: .
V: TRBV20-1
J: TRBJ1-2
D: .
DNA: TGCAGTGCCAAAAAAGACAGAGGGAGCTATGGCTACACCTTC
CDR3: CSAKKDRGSYGYTF

length: 18
size: .
V: TRBV27
J: TRBJ1-1
D: .
DNA: TGTGCCAGCAGTTCAATGGAGTTGGGGAGATTATTTAGCACTGAAGCTTTCTTT
CDR3: CASSSMELGRLFSTEAFF

length: 15
size: .
V: TRBV7-2
J: TRBJ2-3
D: .
DNA: TGTGCCAGCAGCCCCCAGACGGGAGTAACAGATACGCAGTATTTT
CDR3: CASSPQTGVTDTQYF

length: 15
size: few
V: TRBV2
J: TRBJ1-4
D: .
DNA: TGTGCCAGCAGTGACGATCCACCACCAAATGAAAAACTGTTTTTT
CDR3: CASSDDPPPNEKLFF

length: 16
size: .
V: TRBV7-2
J: TRBJ1-1
D: TRBD1
DNA: TGTGCCAGCAGCCCTCGGGACAGGGTGGCGAACACTGAAGCTTTCTTT
CDR3: CASSPRDRVANTEAFF

length: 14
size: .
V: TRBV2
J: TRBJ2-1
D: .
DNA: TGTGCCAGCAGACACAGATCCTCCTACAATGAGCAGTTCTTC
CDR3: CASRHRSSYNEQFF

length: 15
size: .
V: TRBV20-1
J: TRBJ2-7
D: .
DNA: TGCAGTGCCCTCCGGGGCGGCCCCAGCTCCTACGAGCAGTACTTC
CDR3: CSALRGGPSSYEQYF

length: 12
size: few
V: TRBV5-1
J: TRBJ1-1
D: .
DNA: TGCGCCAGCGGGAACCTGAACACTGAAGCTTTCTTT
CDR3: CASGNLNTEAFF

length: 12
size: .
V: TRBV6-5
J: TRBJ2-4
D: TRBD2
DNA: TGTGCCAGCTCCGGGAGGGGGAACATTCAGTACTTC
CDR3: CASSGRGNIQYF

length: 13
size: many
V: TRBV12-3/TRBV12-4
J: TRBJ2-1
D: .
DNA: TGTGCCAGCAGCCCCGGACTTACGAATGAGCAGTTCTTC
CDR3: CASSPGLTNEQFF

length: 15
size: few
V: TRBV20-1
J: TRBJ2-1
D: TRBD1
DNA: TGCAGTGCTAGGACCGACAGGGTTACCTACAATGAGCAGTTCTTC
CDR3: CSARTDRVTYNEQFF

length: 17
size: .
V: TRBV5-1
J: TRBJ1-6
D: .
DNA: TGCGCCAGCAGCTTGGAAGGACGCCGGGAGTATAATTCACCCCTCCACTTT
CDR3: CASSLEGRREYNSPLHF

length: 13
size: .
V: TRBV19
J: TRBJ2-4
D: .
DNA: TGTGCCAGTAGCGACAGAGCCAAAAACATTCAGTACTTC
CDR3: CASSDRAKNIQYF

length: 12
size: .
V: TRBV29-1
J: TRBJ2-7
D: .
DNA: TGCAGCTACGGGACGGCATACCACGAGCAGTACTTC
CDR3: CSYGTAYHEQYF

length: 16
size: few
V: TRBV4-2
J: TRBJ1-2
D: .
DNA: TGTGCCAGCAGCCAAACGATACGGGTAGTCAACTATGGCTACACCTTC
CDR3: CASSQTIRVVNYGYTF

length: 14
size: many
V: TRBV3-1
J: TRBJ2-2
D: .
DNA: TGTGCCAGCAGCCAAGCGAAGCTCACCGGGGAGCTGTTTTTT
CDR3: CASSQAKLTGELFF

length: 15
size: .
V: TRBV3-1
J: TRBJ1-2
D: .
DNA: TGTGCCAGCAGCCAAAGAGGGACCACTAACTATGGCTACACCTTC
CDR3: CASSQRGTTNYGYTF

length: 15
size: few
V: TRBV3-1
J: TRBJ1-1
D: .
DNA: TGTGCCAGCAGCCAGGATACCGGGACAAACACTGAAGCTTTCTTT
CDR3: CASSQDTGTNTEAFF

length: 15
size: .
V: TRBV30
J: TRBJ1-1
D: TRBD1
DNA: TGTGCCTGGAGTCCCGGGACAGGGTTGAACACTGAAGCTTTCTTT
CDR3: CAWSPGTGLNTEAFF

length: 15
size: .
V: TRBV7-2
J: TRBJ2-7
D: .
DNA: TGTGCCAGCAGCCCGACAGGTGGACCCTCCTACGAGCAGTACTTC
CDR3: CASSPTGGPSYEQYF

length: 16
size: .
V: TRBV28
J: TRBJ1-2
D: .
DNA: TGTGCCAGCAGTTTTTACGACAGGATGGCTAACTATGGCTACACCTTC
CDR3: CASSFYDRMANYGYTF